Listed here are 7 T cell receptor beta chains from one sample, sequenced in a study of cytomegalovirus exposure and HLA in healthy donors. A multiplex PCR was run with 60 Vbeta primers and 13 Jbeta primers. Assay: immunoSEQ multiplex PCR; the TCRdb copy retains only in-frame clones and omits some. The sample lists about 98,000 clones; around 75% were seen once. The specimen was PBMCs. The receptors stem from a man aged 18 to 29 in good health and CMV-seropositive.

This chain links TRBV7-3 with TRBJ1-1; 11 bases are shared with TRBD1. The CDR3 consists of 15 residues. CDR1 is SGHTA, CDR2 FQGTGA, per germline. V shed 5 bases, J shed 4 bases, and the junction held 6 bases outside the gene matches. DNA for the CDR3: TGTGCCAGCAGCCCCGGGGACAGGGGGAGCACTGAAGCTTTCTTT. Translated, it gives CASSPGDRGSTEAFF.

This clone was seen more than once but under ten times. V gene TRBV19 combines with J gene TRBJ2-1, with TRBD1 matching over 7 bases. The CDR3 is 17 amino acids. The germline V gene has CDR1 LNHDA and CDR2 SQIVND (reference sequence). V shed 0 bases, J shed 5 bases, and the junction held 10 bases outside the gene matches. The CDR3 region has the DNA TGTGCCAGTAGTATAGATGGGGAGACAGGGTATGACAATGAGCAGTTCTTC. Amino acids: CASSIDGETGYDNEQFF.

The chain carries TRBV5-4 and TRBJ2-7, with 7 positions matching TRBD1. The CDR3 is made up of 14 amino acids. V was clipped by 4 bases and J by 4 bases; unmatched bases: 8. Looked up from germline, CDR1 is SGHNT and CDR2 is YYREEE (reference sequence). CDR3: CASSNQDRPYEQYF. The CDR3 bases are TGTGCCAGCAGCAACCAGGACAGGCCTTACGAGCAGTACTTC.

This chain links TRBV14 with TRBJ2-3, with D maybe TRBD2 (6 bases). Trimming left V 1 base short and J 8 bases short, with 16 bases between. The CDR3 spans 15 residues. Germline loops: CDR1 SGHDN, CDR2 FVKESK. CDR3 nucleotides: TGTGCCAGCAGCCAAGGCTCGGCAAGCGGGCTTACGCAGTATTTT. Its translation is CASSQGSASGLTQYF.

CDR3 residues: CASTHSDSTDTQYF. For the CDR3, the DNA is TGTGCCAGCACCCATAGCGACAGCACAGATACGCAGTATTTT. The rearrangement joins TRBV28 to TRBJ2-3; D perhaps matches TRBD2 (5 bases). Germline V gives CDR1 MDHEN, CDR2 SYDVKM. V was trimmed by 7 bases and J by 0 bases, leaving 11 bases between them. The CDR3 is 14 amino acids.

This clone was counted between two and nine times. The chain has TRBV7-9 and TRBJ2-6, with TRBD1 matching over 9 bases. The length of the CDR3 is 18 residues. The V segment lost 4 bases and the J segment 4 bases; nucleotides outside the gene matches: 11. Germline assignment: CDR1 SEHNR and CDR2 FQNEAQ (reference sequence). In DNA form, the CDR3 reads TGTGCCAGCAGCTCCTCGGGACAGGGAGGTGTAGGGGCCAACGTCCTGACTTTC. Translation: CASSSSGQGGVGANVLTF.

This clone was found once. The CDR3 sequence is CASSEGQGYGYTF. CDR3 nucleotide sequence: TGTGCCAGCAGCGAGGGACAGGGCTATGGCTACACCTTC. The chain joins TRBV27 to TRBJ1-2; 9 positions match TRBD1. This CDR3 region has 13 residues. Germline V gene lookup returns CDR1 MNHEY and CDR2 SMNVEV (reference sequence). Germline trimming cut 6 bases from V and 4 bases from J; bases unmatched to any gene: 3.